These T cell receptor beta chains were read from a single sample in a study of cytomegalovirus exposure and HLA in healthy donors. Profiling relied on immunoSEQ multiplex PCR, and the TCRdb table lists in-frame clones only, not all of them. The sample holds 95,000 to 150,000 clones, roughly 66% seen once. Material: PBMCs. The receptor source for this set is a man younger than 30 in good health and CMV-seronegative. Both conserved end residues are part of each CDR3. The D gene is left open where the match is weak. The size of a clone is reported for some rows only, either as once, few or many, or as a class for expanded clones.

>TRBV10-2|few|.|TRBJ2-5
CASSEAQETQYF
TGCGCCAGCAGTGAGGCGCAAGAGACCCAGTACTTC
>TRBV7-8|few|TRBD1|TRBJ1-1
CASSRGVGTEAFF
TGTGCCAGCTCCAGGGGGGTGGGCACTGAAGCTTTCTTT
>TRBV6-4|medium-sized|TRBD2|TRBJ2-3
CASSEAGGTDTQYF
TGTGCCAGCAGTGAAGCGGGAGGCACAGATACGCAGTATTTT
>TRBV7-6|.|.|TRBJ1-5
CASSNLAGTYSNQPQHF
TGTGCCAGCAGCAATCTAGCGGGGACTTATAGCAATCAGCCCCAGCATTTT
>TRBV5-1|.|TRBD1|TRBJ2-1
CASRAEPGQGVREQFF
TGCGCCAGCAGGGCAGAACCGGGACAGGGGGTCCGTGAGCAGTTCTTC
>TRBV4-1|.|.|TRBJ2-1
CASSQGKAGLFYNEQFF
TGCGCCAGCAGCCAAGGGAAGGCGGGATTGTTTTATAATGAGCAGTTCTTC
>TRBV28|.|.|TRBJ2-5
CASSFYYQETQYF
TGTGCCAGCAGTTTCTATTATCAAGAGACCCAGTACTTC
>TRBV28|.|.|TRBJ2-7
CASSLIGAGSPYEQYF
TGTGCCAGCAGTTTAATCGGGGCGGGGAGCCCCTACGAGCAGTACTTC
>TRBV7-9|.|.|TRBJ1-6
CSSNRGGSPLHF
TGTTCCAGCAATAGGGGAGGATCACCCCTCCACTTT
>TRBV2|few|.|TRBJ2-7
CASSEGSGAYEQYF
TGTGCCAGCAGTGAGGGTAGCGGAGCCTACGAGCAGTACTTC
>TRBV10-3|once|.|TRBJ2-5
CAISGQGGEETQYF
TGTGCCATCAGCGGACAGGGAGGGGAAGAGACCCAGTACTTC
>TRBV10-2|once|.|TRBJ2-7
CASGRVSYEQYF
TGCGCCAGCGGCAGGGTCTCCTACGAGCAGTACTTC
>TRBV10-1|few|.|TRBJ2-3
CASKQGDTQYF
TGCGCCAGCAAACAGGGAGATACGCAGTATTTT
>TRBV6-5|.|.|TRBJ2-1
CASSSSDNEQFF
TGTGCCAGCAGTTCGTCCGACAATGAGCAGTTCTTC
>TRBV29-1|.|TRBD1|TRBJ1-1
CSVEEAWTGYMRTEAFF
TGCAGCGTTGAAGAAGCCTGGACAGGATACATGCGGACTGAAGCTTTCTTT